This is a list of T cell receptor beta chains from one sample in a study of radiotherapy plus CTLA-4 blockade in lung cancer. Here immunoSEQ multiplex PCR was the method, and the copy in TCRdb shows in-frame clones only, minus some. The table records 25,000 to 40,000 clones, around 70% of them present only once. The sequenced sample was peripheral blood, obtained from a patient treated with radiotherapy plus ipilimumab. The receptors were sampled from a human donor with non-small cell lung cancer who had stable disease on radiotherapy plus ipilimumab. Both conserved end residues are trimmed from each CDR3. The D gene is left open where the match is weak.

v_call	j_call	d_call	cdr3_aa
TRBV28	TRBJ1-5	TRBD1	ASSWTGVSNQPQH
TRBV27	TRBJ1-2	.	ASSTARGGAQGYGYT
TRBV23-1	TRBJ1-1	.	ASSQYKGVRNTEAF
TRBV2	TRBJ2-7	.	ASSEGGTAGSYYEQY
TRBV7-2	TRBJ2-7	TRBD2	ASSRGGSSYEQY
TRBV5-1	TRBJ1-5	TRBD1	ASSLETGGGQPQH
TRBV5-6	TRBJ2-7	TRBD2	ASSWGREVPYEQY
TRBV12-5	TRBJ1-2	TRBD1	ASGLAYGAFTGGSYGYT
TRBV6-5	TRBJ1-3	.	ASRRDLLGNTIY
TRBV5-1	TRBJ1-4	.	ASSADAGDNEKLF
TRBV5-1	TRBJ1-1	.	ASSLVGNMNTEAF
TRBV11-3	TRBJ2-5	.	ASSPRLGQETQY
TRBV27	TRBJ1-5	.	ASSLVRGGSNQPQH
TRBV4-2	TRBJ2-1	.	ASSPGEAGSSYNEQF
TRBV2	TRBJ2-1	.	ASRYNEQF
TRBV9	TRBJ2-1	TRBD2	ASSAWGTSPYNEQF
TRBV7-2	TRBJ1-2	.	ASSLIRGLTGYT
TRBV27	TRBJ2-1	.	ASSPPPYNEQF
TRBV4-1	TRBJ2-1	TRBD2	ASSQGPGLAGDGEQF
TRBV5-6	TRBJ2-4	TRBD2	ASSQGTSGRIQY
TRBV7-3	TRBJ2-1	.	ASSPQGATYNEQF
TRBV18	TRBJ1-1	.	ASSPQGNTEAF
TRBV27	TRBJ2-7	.	ASSTPGLFPYEQY
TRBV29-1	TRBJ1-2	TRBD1	SVESRGQGSYGYT
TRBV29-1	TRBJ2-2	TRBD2	SVGGLAGEKAGELF
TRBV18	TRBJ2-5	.	ASSRGWGMEETQY
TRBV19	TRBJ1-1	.	ASKTGANTEAF
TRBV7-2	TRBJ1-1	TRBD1	ASSHGQGLNTEAF
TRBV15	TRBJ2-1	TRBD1	ATSRERPGTGYNEQF
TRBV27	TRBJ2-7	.	ASSRVGYEQY
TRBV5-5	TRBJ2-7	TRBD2	ASSLVAGAYEQY
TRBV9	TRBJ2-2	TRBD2	ASSPRRTSGRTGELF
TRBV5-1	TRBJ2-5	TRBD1	ASSARTGEETQY
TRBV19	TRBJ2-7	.	ASSIGVSDFFSYEQY
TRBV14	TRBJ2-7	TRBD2	ASSPGGSGSRY
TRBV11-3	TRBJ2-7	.	ASSLTGMNYEQY
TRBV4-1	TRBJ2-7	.	ASSQDYEQY